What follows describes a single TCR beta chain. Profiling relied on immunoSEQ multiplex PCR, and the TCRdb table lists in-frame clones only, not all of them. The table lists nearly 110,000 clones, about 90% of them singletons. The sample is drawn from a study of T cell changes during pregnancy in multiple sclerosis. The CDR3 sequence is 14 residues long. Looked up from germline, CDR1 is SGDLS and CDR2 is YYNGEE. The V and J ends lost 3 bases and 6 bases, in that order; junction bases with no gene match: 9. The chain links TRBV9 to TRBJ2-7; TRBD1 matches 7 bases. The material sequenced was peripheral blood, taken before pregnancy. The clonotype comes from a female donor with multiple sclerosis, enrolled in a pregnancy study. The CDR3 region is CASSEGTATPEQYF. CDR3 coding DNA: TGTGCCAGCAGCGAAGGGACAGCGACTCCCGAGCAGTACTTC.